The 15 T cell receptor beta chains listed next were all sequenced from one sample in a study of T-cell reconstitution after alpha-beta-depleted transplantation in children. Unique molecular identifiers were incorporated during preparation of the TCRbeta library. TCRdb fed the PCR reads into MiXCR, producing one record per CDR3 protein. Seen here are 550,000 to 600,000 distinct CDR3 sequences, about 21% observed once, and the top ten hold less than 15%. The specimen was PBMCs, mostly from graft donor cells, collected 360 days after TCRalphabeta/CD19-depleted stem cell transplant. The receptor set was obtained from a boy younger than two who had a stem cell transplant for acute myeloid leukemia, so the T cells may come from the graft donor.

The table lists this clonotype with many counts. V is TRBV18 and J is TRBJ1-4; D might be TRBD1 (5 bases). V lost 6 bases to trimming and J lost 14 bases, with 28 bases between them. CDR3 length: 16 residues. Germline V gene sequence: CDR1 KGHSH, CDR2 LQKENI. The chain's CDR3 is CASSFLPGRRSGGLFF. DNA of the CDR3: TGTGCCAGCTCCTTTCTCCCGGGACGGAGAAGTGGTGGGCTGTTTTTT.

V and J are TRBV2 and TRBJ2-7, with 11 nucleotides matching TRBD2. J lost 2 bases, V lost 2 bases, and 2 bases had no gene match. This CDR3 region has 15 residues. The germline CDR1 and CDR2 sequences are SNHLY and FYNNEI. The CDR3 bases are TGTGCCAGCAGTGAATCACTAGCGGGGGCCTACGAGCAGTACGTC. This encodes CASSESLAGAYEQYV.

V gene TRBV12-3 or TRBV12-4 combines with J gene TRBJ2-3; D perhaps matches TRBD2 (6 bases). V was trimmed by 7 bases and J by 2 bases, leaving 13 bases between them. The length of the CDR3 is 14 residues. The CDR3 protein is CASKLGLPTDTQYF. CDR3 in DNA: TGTGCCAGCAAATTGGGACTCCCCACAGATACGCAGTATTTT.

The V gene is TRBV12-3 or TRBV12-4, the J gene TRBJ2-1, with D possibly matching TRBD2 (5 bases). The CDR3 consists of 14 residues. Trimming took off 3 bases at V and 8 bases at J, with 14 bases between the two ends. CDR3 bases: TGTGCCAGCAGTTTTACAAGTCTGGAGGATGAGCAGTTCTTC. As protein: CASSFTSLEDEQFF.

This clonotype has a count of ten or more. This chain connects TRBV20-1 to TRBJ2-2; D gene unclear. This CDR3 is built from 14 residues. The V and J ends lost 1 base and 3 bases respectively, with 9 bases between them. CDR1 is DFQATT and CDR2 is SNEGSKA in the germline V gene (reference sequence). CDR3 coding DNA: TGCAGTGCTAGAGCCGTCCGGTACACCGGGGAGCTGTTTTTT. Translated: CSARAVRYTGELFF.

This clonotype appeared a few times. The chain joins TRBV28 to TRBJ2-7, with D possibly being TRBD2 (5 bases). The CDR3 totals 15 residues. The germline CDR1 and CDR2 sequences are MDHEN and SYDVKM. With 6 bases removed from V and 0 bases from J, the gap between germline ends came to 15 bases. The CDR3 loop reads CASSRARSGSYEQYV. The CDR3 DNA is TGTGCCAGCAGCCGAGCCCGAAGCGGCTCCTACGAGCAGTACGTC.

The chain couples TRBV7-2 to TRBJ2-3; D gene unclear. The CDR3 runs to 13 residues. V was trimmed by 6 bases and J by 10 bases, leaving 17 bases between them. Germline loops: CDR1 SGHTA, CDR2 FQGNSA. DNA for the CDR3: TGTGCCAGCAGTTTCACCGACTCCTCGTCGCAGTATTTT. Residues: CASSFTDSSSQYF.

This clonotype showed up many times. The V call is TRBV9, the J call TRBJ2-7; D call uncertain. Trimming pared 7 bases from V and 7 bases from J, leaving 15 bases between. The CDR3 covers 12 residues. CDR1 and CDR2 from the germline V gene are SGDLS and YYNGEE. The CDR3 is CASPPGPLEQYV. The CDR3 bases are TGTGCCAGCCCCCCGGGCCCTTTGGAGCAGTACGTC.

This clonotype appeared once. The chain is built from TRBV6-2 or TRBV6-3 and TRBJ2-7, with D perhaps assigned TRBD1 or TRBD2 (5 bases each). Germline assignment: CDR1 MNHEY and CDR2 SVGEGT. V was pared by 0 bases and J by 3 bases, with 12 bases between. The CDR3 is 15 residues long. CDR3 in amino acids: CASSYSGTTFYEQYF. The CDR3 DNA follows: TGTGCCAGCAGTTACTCCGGGACGACATTCTACGAGCAGTACTTC.

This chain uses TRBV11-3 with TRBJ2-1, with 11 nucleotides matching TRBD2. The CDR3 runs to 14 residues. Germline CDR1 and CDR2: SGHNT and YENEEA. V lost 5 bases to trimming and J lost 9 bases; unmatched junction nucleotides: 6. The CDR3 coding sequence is TGTGCCAGCAGCCAGACTAGCGGGGAAGGTGAGCAGTTCTTC. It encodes CASSQTSGEGEQFF.

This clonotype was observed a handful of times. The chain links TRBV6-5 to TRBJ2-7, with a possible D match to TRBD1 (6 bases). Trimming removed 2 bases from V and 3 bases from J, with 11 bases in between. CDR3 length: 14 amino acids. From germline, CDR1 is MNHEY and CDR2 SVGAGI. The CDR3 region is CASSYREDSYEQYF. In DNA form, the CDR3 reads TGTGCCAGCAGTTACAGAGAGGACAGCTACGAGCAGTACTTC.

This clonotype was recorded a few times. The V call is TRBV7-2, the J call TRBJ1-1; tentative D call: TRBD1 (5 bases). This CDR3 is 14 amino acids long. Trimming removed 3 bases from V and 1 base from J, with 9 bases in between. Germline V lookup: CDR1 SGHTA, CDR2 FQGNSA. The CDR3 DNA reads TGTGCCAGCAGCTTCGCGGGGGGGAACACTGAAGCTTTCTTT. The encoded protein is CASSFAGGNTEAFF. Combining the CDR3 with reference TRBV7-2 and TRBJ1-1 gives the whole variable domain GAGVSQSPSNKVTEKGKDVELRCDPISGHTALYWYRQSLGQGLEFLIYFQGNSAPDKSGLPSDRFSAERTGGSVSTLTIQRTQQEDSAVYLCASSFAGGNTEAFFGQGTRLTVV.

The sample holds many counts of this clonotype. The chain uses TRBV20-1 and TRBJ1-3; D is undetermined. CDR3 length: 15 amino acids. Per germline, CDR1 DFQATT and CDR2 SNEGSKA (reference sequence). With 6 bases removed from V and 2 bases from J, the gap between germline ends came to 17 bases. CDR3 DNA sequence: TGCAGTGCAGTTTCTAACAGTGGGACTGGAAACACCATATATTTT. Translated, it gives CSAVSNSGTGNTIYF.

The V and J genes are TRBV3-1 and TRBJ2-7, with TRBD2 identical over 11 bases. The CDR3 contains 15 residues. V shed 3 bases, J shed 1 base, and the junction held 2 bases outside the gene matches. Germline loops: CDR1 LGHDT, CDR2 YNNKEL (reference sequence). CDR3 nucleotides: TGTGCCAGCAGCCACGGGACTAGCGGTTCCTACGAGCAGTACGTC. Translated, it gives CASSHGTSGSYEQYV.

In DNA, the CDR3 is TGTGCCAGCAGCCCTGGGGGAGGCCCTGGAAACACCATATATTTT. Translated, it gives CASSPGGGPGNTIYF. The V gene is TRBV6-1, the J gene TRBJ1-3, with a possible D match to TRBD1 (5 bases). The germline CDR1 and CDR2 sequences are MNHNS and SASEGT. V lost 6 bases and J lost 2, with 14 bases in between. The CDR3 totals 15 residues.